The 19 T cell receptor beta chains below were found in one sample sequenced in a study of technical replicates of blood from a handful of donors. Sequencing used immunoSEQ multiplex PCR; TCRdb keeps in-frame clones, though not all of them. The data hold tens of thousands of clones, with about 94% observed a single time. Specimen: T cells isolated from PBMCs. The receptors come from a human donor in good health.

The chain employs TRBV4-1 and TRBJ2-3, with D maybe TRBD2 (6 bases). The CDR3 is 16 residues long. Germline loops: CDR1 MGHRA, CDR2 YSYEKL. V was shortened by 1 base and J by 1 base, with 12 bases between the two germline ends. Here the CDR3 DNA reads TGCGCCAGCAGCCAAGGGAGGGCGAGAGGCACAGATACGCAGTATTTT. Protein: CASSQGRARGTDTQYF.

This rearrangement joins TRBV30 to TRBJ1-2; D ambiguous. There are 15 residues in the CDR3. Looked up from germline, CDR1 is GTSNPN and CDR2 is SVGIG (reference sequence). The V end lost 2 bases, the J end lost 1 base, and 14 bases lay between the germline ends. CDR3 loop: CAWSITSGFNYGYTF. The CDR3 region has the DNA TGTGCCTGGAGTATTACGTCGGGGTTTAACTATGGCTACACCTTC.

This clone was seen just once. The chain recombines TRBV7-2 with TRBJ1-4, with TRBD1 identical over 7 bases. The CDR3 covers 14 residues. The V gene end was trimmed by 5 bases and the J gene end by 3 bases; junction bases not matched to a gene: 3. Germline V gene lookup returns CDR1 SGHTA and CDR2 FQGNSA. For the CDR3, the DNA is TGTGCCAGCAGCCCGGGACAGTCTAATGAAAAACTGTTTTTT. It specifies CASSPGQSNEKLFF. Supplemented by reference TRBV7-2 and TRBJ1-4, the full variable domain reads GAGVSQSPSNKVTEKGKDVELRCDPISGHTALYWYRQSLGQGLEFLIYFQGNSAPDKSGLPSDRFSAERTGGSVSTLTIQRTQQEDSAVYLCASSPGQSNEKLFFGSGTQLSVL.

This clone occurred once. V usage is TRBV7-9 and J usage is TRBJ1-5; 7 bases align to TRBD1. This CDR3 is 15 amino acids long. CDR1 and CDR2 (germline): SEHNR, FQNEAQ (reference sequence). The junction had 5 bases not matched to a gene; V was cut back by 6 bases and J by 0 bases. CDR3 nucleotide sequence: TGTGCCAGCAGTAACCAGGGGGATAGCAATCAGCCCCAGCATTTT. It codes for CASSNQGDSNQPQHF.

V usage is TRBV10-1 and J usage is TRBJ2-7; D is possibly TRBD1 (6 bases). Trimming removed 4 bases from V and 7 bases from J, with 11 bases in between. Germline-derived CDR1 and CDR2 are WNHNN and SYGVQD (reference sequence). The CDR3 is made up of 12 amino acids. The CDR3 nucleotides are TGCGCCAGCAGTGGGACAGCCAAGGAGCAGTACTTC. Its translation is CASSGTAKEQYF.

The chain recombines TRBV5-1 with TRBJ2-7; D may be TRBD1 (6 bases). There are 15 residues in the CDR3. Trimming cost V 4 bases and J 0 bases, with 14 bases left between them. Germline V CDR1 and CDR2: SGHRS, YFSETQ. CDR3 nucleotide sequence: TGCGCCAGCAGCCAGATGGACAGCCTCTCCTACGAGCAGTACTTC. The encoded protein is CASSQMDSLSYEQYF.

The genes are TRBV2 and TRBJ1-3, with no clear D. V dropped 4 bases and J dropped 4 bases, with 11 bases sitting between them. Looked up from germline, CDR1 is SNHLY and CDR2 is FYNNEI. This CDR3 spans 14 amino acids. Here the CDR3 reads CASSVVRLGNTIYF. The DNA for the CDR3 is TGTGCCAGCAGTGTTGTCAGGCTGGGAAACACCATATATTTT.

The chain combines TRBV7-9 with TRBJ2-7; D possibly corresponds to TRBD1 (6 bases). Per the germline V gene, CDR1 is SEHNR and CDR2 is FQNEAQ (reference sequence). The V end was cut by 3 bases, the J end by 2 bases, with 20 bases between. This CDR3 is built from 17 residues. CDR3 protein: CASSFPETGGSPYEQYF. The CDR3 bases are TGTGCCAGCAGCTTCCCTGAGACAGGAGGTAGCCCCTACGAGCAGTACTTC.

This chain links TRBV23-1 with TRBJ1-5, with D tentatively TRBD1 (5 bases). TRBV23-1 is recorded as an ORF, its role being uncertain. The CDR3 loop spans 16 amino acids. The germline V and J ends were trimmed by 4 bases and 5 bases, with 18 bases remaining between them. CDR3 loop: CASSPSPGVWDQPQHF. CDR3 nucleotide sequence: TGCGCCAGCAGTCCTTCTCCGGGGGTTTGGGATCAGCCCCAGCATTTT.

The chain carries TRBV4-1 and TRBJ2-1, with a weak D call TRBD2 (6 bases). The CDR3 has 13 residues. The V and J ends lost 2 bases and 9 bases respectively, with 11 bases between them. The germline V gene has CDR1 MGHRA and CDR2 YSYEKL. CDR3: CASSQRGEREQFF. The CDR3 coding sequence is TGCGCCAGCAGCCAACGCGGGGAACGTGAGCAGTTCTTC.

V and J are TRBV7-6 and TRBJ2-1; the match to TRBD1 covers 8 bases. This CDR3 has 15 residues. In germline, CDR1 is SGHVS, CDR2 FNYEAQ. V was clipped by 5 bases and J by 4 bases; unmatched bases: 7. CDR3 coding DNA: TGTGCCAGCAGCCACATCGGGACAGGATACAATGAGCAGTTCTTC. It codes for CASSHIGTGYNEQFF.

The chain employs TRBV6-5 and TRBJ1-1, with a tentative D call TRBD1 (6 bases). V was shortened by 7 bases and J by 1 base, with 10 bases between the two germline ends. The CDR3 runs 13 residues. Germline V CDR1 and CDR2: MNHEY, SVGAGI. CDR3 sequence: CASNRQENTEAFF. For the CDR3, the DNA is TGTGCCAGCAACAGACAGGAGAACACTGAAGCTTTCTTT.

The chain has TRBV28 and TRBJ2-4; TRBD1 might be the D (5 bases). The CDR3 is 15 amino acids. Looked up from germline, CDR1 is MDHEN and CDR2 is SYDVKM. Trimming took 5 bases from V and 4 from J, leaving 15 bases between them. CDR3 residues: CASSEIQGAKNIQYF. The DNA of the CDR3 is TGTGCCAGCAGTGAAATCCAAGGGGCTAAAAACATTCAGTACTTC.

This clone was found once. This chain links TRBV7-9 with TRBJ1-1, with D perhaps TRBD1 (6 bases). The CDR3 runs 16 residues. The germline V gene encodes CDR1 SEHNR and CDR2 FQNEAQ (reference sequence). Trimming shortened V by 5 bases and J by 7 bases, and 23 bases separated the two germline ends. Here the CDR3 DNA reads TGTGCCAGCAGCCCGGGGGGCCGGGGAGCATACCGTGAAGCTTTCTTT. Its translation: CASSPGGRGAYREAFF.

The chain recombines TRBV13 with TRBJ1-2; weak D call: TRBD1 (6 bases). V was pared by 2 bases and J by 6 bases, with 31 bases between. The CDR3 loop spans 20 amino acids. CDR1 is PRHDT and CDR2 is FYEKMQ in the germline V gene (reference sequence). The CDR3 nucleotides read TGTGCCAGCAGCTTATTCGCCCGTATTCACCGGGACACTAACTCCGATGGCTACACCTTC. Protein: CASSLFARIHRDTNSDGYTF.

V and J are TRBV5-1 and TRBJ1-5; D is uncertain. Germline loops: CDR1 SGHRS, CDR2 YFSETQ. Trimming removed 3 bases at V and 0 bases at J, with 7 bases between. The CDR3 is 14 amino acids. CDR3 nucleotide sequence: TGCGCCAGCAGCTGGAACTATAGCAATCAGCCCCAGCATTTT. Translation gives CASSWNYSNQPQHF.

The rearrangement joins TRBV5-5 to TRBJ1-2; D is perhaps TRBD1 (5 bases). Germline CDR1 is SGHKS and CDR2 is YYEKEE (reference sequence). There are 11 residues in the CDR3. V lost 4 bases and J lost 13, with 14 bases in between. CDR3 nucleotide sequence: TGTGCCAGCAGCACGGACCAGGGAGGCACCTTC. The encoded protein is CASSTDQGGTF.

This clone was counted only a few times. This sequence joins TRBV6-5 and TRBJ1-1; no definite D call. The CDR3 loop spans 12 amino acids. The V and J ends lost 2 bases and 10 bases respectively, with 11 bases between them. Germline V gene sequence: CDR1 MNHEY, CDR2 SVGAGI. For the CDR3, the DNA is TGTGCCAGCAGTTACCTCACGGGTCGAGCTTTCTTT. Amino acid sequence: CASSYLTGRAFF.

The chain's CDR3 is CASSLPIPGPRGRRSPYEQYF. The CDR3 coding sequence is TGTGCCAGCAGTTTACCGATTCCGGGACCCAGGGGGAGAAGAAGCCCCTACGAGCAGTACTTC. The rearrangement joins TRBV27 to TRBJ2-7; 7 bases are shared with TRBD1. Germline V lookup: CDR1 MNHEY, CDR2 SMNVEV (reference sequence). This CDR3 is built from 21 residues. J gave up 2 bases and V 2 bases, and 24 bases lay outside the gene matches.